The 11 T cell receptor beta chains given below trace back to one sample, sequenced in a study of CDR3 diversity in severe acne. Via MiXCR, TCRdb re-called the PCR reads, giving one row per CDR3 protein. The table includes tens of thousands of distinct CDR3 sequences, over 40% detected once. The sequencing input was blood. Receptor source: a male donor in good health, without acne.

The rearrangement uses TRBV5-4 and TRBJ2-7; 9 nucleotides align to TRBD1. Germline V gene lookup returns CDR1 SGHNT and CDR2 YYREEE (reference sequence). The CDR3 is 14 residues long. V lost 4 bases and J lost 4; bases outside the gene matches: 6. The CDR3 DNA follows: TGTGCCAGCAGCCTGGACAGGGGTAGGTACGAGCAGTACTTC. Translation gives CASSLDRGRYEQYF.

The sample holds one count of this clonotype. CDR3 sequence: CSASQTGGKTEAFF. The CDR3 DNA sequence: TGCAGTGCTTCCCAGACAGGGGGGAAAACTGAAGCTTTCTTT. This chain connects TRBV20-1 to TRBJ1-1, with 9 nucleotides matching TRBD1. The length of the CDR3 is 14 residues. V was pared by 5 bases and J by 5 bases, with 9 bases of the junction left unmatched. The germline V gene has CDR1 DFQATT and CDR2 SNEGSKA (reference sequence).

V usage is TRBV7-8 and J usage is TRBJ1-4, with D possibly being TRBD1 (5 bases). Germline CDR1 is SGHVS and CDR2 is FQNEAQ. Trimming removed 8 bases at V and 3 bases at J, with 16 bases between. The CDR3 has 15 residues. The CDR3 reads CASRPGLGANEKLFF. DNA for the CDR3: TGTGCCAGCCGGCCGGGACTAGGCGCTAATGAAAAACTGTTTTTT.

For the CDR3, the DNA is TGTGCCAGCAACCGGGACGATTCACCCCTCCACTTT. It translates to CASNRDDSPLHF. The rearrangement links TRBV11-2 to TRBJ1-6; possibly TRBD1 for D (5 bases). The length of the CDR3 is 12 residues. Germline V gene lookup returns CDR1 SGHAT and CDR2 FQNNGV. V lost 7 bases, J lost 8 bases, and 9 bases lay in between.

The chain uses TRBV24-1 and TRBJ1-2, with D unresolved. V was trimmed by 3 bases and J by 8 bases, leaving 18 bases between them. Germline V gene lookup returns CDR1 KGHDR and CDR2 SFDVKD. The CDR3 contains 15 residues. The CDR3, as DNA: TGTGCCACCAGTGATCCCGCCGCCTCTTGGGGAGGCTACACCTTC. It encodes CATSDPAASWGGYTF.

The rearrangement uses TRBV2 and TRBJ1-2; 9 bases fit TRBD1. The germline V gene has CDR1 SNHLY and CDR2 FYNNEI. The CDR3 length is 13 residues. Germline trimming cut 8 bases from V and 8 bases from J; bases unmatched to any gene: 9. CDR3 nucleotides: TGTGCCAGCTCGGCCCGGGACAGGGACGGCTACACCTTC. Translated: CASSARDRDGYTF.

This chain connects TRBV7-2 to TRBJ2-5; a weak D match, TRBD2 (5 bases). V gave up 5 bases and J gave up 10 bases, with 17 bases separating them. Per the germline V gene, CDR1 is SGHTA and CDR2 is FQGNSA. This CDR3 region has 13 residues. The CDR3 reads CASSRMTQDCQYF. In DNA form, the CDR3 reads TGTGCCAGCAGCCGAATGACCCAGGACTGCCAGTACTTC.

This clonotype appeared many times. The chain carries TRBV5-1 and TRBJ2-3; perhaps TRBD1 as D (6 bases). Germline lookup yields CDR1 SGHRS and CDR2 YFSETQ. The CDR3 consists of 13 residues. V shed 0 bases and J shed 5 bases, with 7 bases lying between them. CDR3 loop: CASSLGTEDTQYF. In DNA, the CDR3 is TGCGCCAGCAGCTTGGGGACAGAAGATACGCAGTATTTT.

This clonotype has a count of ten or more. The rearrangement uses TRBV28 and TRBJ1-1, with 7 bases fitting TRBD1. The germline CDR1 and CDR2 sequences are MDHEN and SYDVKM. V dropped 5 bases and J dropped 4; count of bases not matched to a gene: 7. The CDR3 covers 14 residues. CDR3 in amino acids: CASSEQGKGTEAFF. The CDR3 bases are TGTGCCAGCAGTGAACAGGGGAAGGGCACTGAAGCTTTCTTT.

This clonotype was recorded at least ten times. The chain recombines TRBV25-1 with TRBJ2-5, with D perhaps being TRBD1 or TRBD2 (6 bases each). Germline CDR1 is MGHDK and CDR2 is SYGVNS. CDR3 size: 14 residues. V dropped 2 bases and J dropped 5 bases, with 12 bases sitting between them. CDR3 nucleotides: TGTGCCAGCAGTGAACGGGGGCGTATGGAGACCCAGTACTTC. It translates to CASSERGRMETQYF.

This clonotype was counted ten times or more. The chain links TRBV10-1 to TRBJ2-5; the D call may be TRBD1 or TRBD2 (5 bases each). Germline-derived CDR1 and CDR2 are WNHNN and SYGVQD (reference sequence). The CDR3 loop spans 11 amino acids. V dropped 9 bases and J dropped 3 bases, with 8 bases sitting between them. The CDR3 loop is CASGTEETQYF. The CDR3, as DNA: TGCGCCAGTGGGACGGAAGAGACCCAGTACTTC.